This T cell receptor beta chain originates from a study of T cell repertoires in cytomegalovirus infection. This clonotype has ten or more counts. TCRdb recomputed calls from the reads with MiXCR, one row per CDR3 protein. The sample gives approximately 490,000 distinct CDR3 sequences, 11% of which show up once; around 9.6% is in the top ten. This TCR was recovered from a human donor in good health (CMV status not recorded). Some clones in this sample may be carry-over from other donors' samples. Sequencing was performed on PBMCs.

CDR3 residues: CASSFAGTATYNEQFF. The CDR3 region has the DNA TGTGCCAGCAGTTTTGCCGGGACGGCCACCTACAATGAGCAGTTCTTC. The chain links TRBV28 to TRBJ2-1, with D tentatively TRBD1 or TRBD2 (5 bases each). The CDR3 runs 16 residues. With 3 bases removed from V and 2 bases from J, the gap between germline ends came to 14 bases. Germline V gene data show CDR1 as MDHEN and CDR2 as SYDVKM.